The clone carrying this T cell receptor (beta chain) was detected once. These data originate in a study of cytomegalovirus exposure and HLA in healthy donors. The germline V gene has CDR1 SNHLY and CDR2 FYNNEI. The CDR3 covers 13 residues. The primer mix had 60 Vbeta and 13 Jbeta primers. This table comes from immunoSEQ multiplex PCR, and its TCRdb copy is limited to in-frame clones, with some not included. The data hold about 200,000 clones, with around four fifths observed a single time. This sequence joins TRBV2 and TRBJ2-7; 7 positions match TRBD1. Material: PBMCs. The clonotype was recovered from a woman aged 45 to 65 in good health and CMV-seropositive. CDR3 residues: CTGAGLISYEQYF. CDR3 nucleotides: TGTACAGGGGCAGGGCTTATTTCCTACGAGCAGTACTTC.